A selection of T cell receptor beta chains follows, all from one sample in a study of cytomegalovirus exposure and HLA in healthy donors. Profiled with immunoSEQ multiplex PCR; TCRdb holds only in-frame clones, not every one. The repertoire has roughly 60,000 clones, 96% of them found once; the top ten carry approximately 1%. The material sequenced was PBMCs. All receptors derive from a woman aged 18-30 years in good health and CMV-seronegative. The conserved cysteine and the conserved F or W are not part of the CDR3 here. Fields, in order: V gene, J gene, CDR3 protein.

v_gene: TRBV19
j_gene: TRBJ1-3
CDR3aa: ASSMGHLNSGNTIY

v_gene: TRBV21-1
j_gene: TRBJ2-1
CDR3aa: ASSKAPGWGSGRDYNEQF

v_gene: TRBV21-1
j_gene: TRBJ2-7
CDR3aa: ASSKARSYEQY

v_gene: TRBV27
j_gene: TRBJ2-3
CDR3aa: ASSLGGGPDTQY

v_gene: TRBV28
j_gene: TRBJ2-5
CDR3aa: ASSSAGTGETQY

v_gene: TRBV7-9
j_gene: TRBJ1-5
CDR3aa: ASSLGQGVDGNQPQH

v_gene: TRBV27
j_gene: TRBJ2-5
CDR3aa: ASSFGRGAQY

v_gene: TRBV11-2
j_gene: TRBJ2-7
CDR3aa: ASSLGTASYEQY

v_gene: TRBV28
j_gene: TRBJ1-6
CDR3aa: ASSLGQGGSPLH

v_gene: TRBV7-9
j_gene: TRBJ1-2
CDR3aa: ASSLAQTTPNYGYT

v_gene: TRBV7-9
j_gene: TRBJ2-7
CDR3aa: ASSPWTSGRNGEQY

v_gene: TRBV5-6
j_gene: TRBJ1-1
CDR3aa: ASSLLEANTEAF

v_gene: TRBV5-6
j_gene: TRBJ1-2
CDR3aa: ASSLGSYYGYT

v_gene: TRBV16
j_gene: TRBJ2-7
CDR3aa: ASTAGYEQY

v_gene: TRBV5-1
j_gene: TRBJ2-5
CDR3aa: ASSPDPGQLETQY

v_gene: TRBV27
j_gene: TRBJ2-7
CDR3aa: ASSLSVGTGAYEQY

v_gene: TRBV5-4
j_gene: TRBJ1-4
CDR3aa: ASSLGGARGSNEKLF